The 18 T cell receptor beta chains reported below all come from one sample, sequenced in a study of long-term antiretroviral therapy in people with HIV. The run of the v3.0 immunoSEQ assay was at survey level. TCRdb keeps only in-frame clones here, not all; method: immunoSEQ multiplex PCR. The table has 35,000 to 40,000 clones, roughly 76% seen once. The starting material was unsorted PBMCs, obtained 1.5 years after starting antiretroviral therapy. The receptors here all came from a young man with HIV.

This chain links TRBV29-1 with TRBJ2-1, with 10 bases identical to TRBD2. This CDR3 spans 14 amino acids. Germline-derived CDR1 and CDR2 are SQVTM and ANQGSEA. The ends lost 6 bases at V and 0 bases at J; junction bases unmatched: 2. The CDR3 loop is CSVASGSSYNEQFF. The CDR3 DNA reads as TGCAGCGTAGCTAGCGGGAGCTCCTACAATGAGCAGTTCTTC.

This chain connects TRBV29-1 to TRBJ2-5; 10 positions match TRBD1. This CDR3 comprises 17 residues. The V gene's germline CDR1 is SQVTM and CDR2 ANQGSEA. Germline trimming cut 8 bases from V and 5 bases from J; bases unmatched to any gene: 20. The CDR3 DNA reads TGCAGCAGCGTGGGGACAGGGGCGCCCCCAGTGTTGGAGACCCAGTACTTC. Protein sequence: CSSVGTGAPPVLETQYF.

This chain connects TRBV6-1 to TRBJ1-5; D not certain. This CDR3 is 13 amino acids long. V was cut by 2 bases and J by 10 bases, with 12 bases left in between. In germline, CDR1 is MNHNS, CDR2 SASEGT. CDR3 in DNA: TGTGCCAGCAGTGAATCCGGGTTCCGACCCCAGCATTTT. Residues: CASSESGFRPQHF.

The genes are TRBV29-1 and TRBJ2-1; D ambiguous. Germline CDR1 SQVTM, CDR2 ANQGSEA. Trimming removed 4 bases at V and 4 bases at J, with 11 bases between. The CDR3 loop spans 13 amino acids. DNA for the CDR3: TGCAGCGTTGCAGAAGAACAGTACAATGAGCAGTTCTTC. Protein sequence: CSVAEEQYNEQFF.

The CDR3 spells CASQTSGRAIFNEQYF. The CDR3 DNA reads TGTGCCAGCCAGACTAGCGGGAGGGCGATATTCAACGAGCAGTACTTC. The J gene is TRBJ2-7, the V gene TRBV28; 14 bases map to TRBD2. The CDR3 loop spans 16 amino acids. Germline values: CDR1 MDHEN, CDR2 SYDVKM. J lost 5 bases, V lost 8 bases, and 11 bases had no gene match.

The chain uses TRBV29-1 and TRBJ2-3, with TRBD2 matching 11 bases. This CDR3 contains 18 residues. V lost 8 bases, J lost 0 bases, and 16 bases stayed unmatched. CDR1 is SQVTM and CDR2 is ANQGSEA in the germline V gene. CDR3 in amino acids: CSCEGLAGGSTSTDTQYF. The CDR3 coding sequence is TGCAGCTGTGAAGGTCTAGCGGGAGGTTCTACTAGCACAGATACGCAGTATTTT.

The chain uses TRBV4-3 and TRBJ2-1, with 10 bases that match TRBD2. The CDR3 covers 14 residues. CDR1 is LGHNA, CDR2 YSLEER, per germline. J lost 5 bases, V lost 5 bases, and 3 bases had no gene match. The CDR3 bases are TGCGCCAGCAGCGGGACTAGCGAAAACAATGAGCAGTTCTTC. This encodes CASSGTSENNEQFF.

The chain employs TRBV29-1 and TRBJ2-1, with a weak D call TRBD2 (6 bases). The CDR3 is 13 residues long. Germline V gene data show CDR1 as SQVTM and CDR2 as ANQGSEA. V was trimmed by 6 bases and J by 4 bases, leaving 13 bases between them. As DNA, the CDR3 is TGCAGCGTACGGGACTTACTATACAATGAGCAGTTCTTC. It encodes CSVRDLLYNEQFF.

The chain has TRBV28 and TRBJ2-7; D not resolved. The CDR3 runs to 12 residues. Germline V lookup: CDR1 MDHEN, CDR2 SYDVKM. V lost 3 bases, J lost 5 bases, and 8 bases lay in between. The CDR3 bases are TGTGCCAGCAGTTTGCCCGGTCACGAGCAGTACTTC. Protein product: CASSLPGHEQYF.

V is TRBV25-1 and J is TRBJ1-1; a possible D gene is TRBD1 (6 bases). The CDR3 runs 14 residues. Per germline, CDR1 MGHDK and CDR2 SYGVNS. V gave up 6 bases and J gave up 1 base, with 12 bases separating them. CDR3 protein: CASSLGHQNTEAFF. CDR3 bases: TGTGCCAGCAGCTTGGGACACCAGAACACTGAAGCTTTCTTT.

V gene TRBV21-1 combines with J gene TRBJ2-7; no DNA check was done on the table's D call, TRBD1. TRBV21-1 is noted as a pseudogene. CDR3 size: 14 residues. CDR3 coding DNA: TGTGCCAGCAGCGTCAGGACAGGCGCCTACGAGCAGTACTTC. Protein: CASSVRTGAYEQYF.

The J gene is TRBJ2-5, the V gene TRBV7-2, with D uncertain. The CDR3 covers 13 residues. V lost 3 bases and J lost 5, with 10 bases in between. CDR1 and CDR2 from the germline V gene are SGHTA and FQGNSA. In DNA form, the CDR3 reads TGTGCCAGCAGCTTTGAGGTCGGGGAGACCCAGTACTTC. Translating it yields CASSFEVGETQYF.

This clone has a handful of counts. The rearrangement links TRBV19 to TRBJ2-6; D is unresolved. The CDR3 has 12 amino acids. V lost 9 bases to trimming and J lost 3 bases, with 6 bases between them. Germline V gives CDR1 LNHDA, CDR2 SQIVND (reference sequence). CDR3 amino acids: CASAIGANVLTF. CDR3 DNA sequence: TGTGCCAGCGCGATTGGGGCCAACGTCCTGACTTTC.

V gene TRBV7-9 combines with J gene TRBJ2-7, with D possibly matching TRBD1 (6 bases). The V gene's germline CDR1 is SEHNR and CDR2 FQNEAQ (reference sequence). Trimming took off 5 bases at V and 7 bases at J, with 24 bases between the two ends. This CDR3 contains 16 residues. CDR3 coding DNA: TGTGCCAGCAGCACACGGCATTTTCCTGGGGGCGAGGAGCAGTACTTC. Translated: CASSTRHFPGGEEQYF.

The chain joins TRBV15 to TRBJ1-4, with D possibly matching TRBD1 (5 bases). The V end was cut by 0 bases, the J end by 7 bases, with 15 bases between. CDR3 length: 16 amino acids. CDR1 and CDR2 (germline): LNHNV, YYDKDF (reference sequence). The CDR3 sequence is CATSRDLVGVGEKLFF. In DNA, the CDR3 is TGTGCCACCAGCAGAGATCTCGTAGGGGTTGGTGAAAAACTGTTTTTT.

V is TRBV6-5 and J is TRBJ2-3; tentative D call: TRBD1 (6 bases). Looked up from germline, CDR1 is MNHEY and CDR2 is SVGAGI. The V and J ends lost 2 bases and 2 bases respectively, with 11 bases between them. This CDR3 spans 15 amino acids. The CDR3 sequence: CASSYGGTNTDTQYF. CDR3 DNA sequence: TGTGCCAGCAGTTACGGGGGCACGAACACAGATACGCAGTATTTT.

The chain employs TRBV28 and TRBJ2-5; TRBD2 agrees at 7 bases. This CDR3 spans 16 amino acids. The germline V gene encodes CDR1 MDHEN and CDR2 SYDVKM. V lost 3 bases and J lost 4; bases outside the gene matches: 11. CDR3 coding DNA: TGTGCCAGCAGTTTCCCCCCTGGGGAGGGCACAGAGACCCAGTACTTC. This encodes CASSFPPGEGTETQYF. Full variable domain (missing parts from reference TRBV28 and TRBJ2-5): DVKVTQSSRYLVKRTGEKVFLECVQDMDHENMFWYRQDPGLGLRLIYFSYDVKMKEKGDIPEGYSVSREKKERFSLILESASTNQTSMYLCASSFPPGEGTETQYFGPGTRLLVL.

The chain couples TRBV13 to TRBJ2-5; no definite D call. The tail of the sequence fits TRBJ2-7 better, so the J call may be wrong. Germline V gene lookup returns CDR1 PRHDT and CDR2 FYEKMQ (reference sequence). The CDR3 is 12 residues long. The CDR3, as DNA: TGTGCCAGCAGCTTAGCTTCCCACGAGCAGTACTTC. It is translated as CASSLASHEQYF.